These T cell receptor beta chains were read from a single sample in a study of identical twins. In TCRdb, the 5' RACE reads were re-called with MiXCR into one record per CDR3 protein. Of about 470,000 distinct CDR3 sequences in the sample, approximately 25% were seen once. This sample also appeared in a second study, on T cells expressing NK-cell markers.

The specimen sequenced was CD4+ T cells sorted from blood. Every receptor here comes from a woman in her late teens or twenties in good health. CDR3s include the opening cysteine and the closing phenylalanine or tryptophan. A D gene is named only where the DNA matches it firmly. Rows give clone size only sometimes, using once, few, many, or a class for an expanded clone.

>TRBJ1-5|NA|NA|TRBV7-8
TGTGCCAGCAGCCACGGAGGCAGGGAGAATCAGCCCCAGCATTTT
CASSHGGRENQPQHF
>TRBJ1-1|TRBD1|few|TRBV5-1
TGCGCCAGCAGCTTGGACGGCAGGGGGATCACTGAAGCTTTCTTT
CASSLDGRGITEAFF
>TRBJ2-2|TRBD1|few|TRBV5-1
TGCGCCAGCAGCCTCGGGACAGGGGCGAACACCGGGGAGCTGTTTTTT
CASSLGTGANTGELFF
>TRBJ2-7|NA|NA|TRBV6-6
TGTGCCAGCAGTTACAACGTAGAGCAGTACTTC
CASSYNVEQYF
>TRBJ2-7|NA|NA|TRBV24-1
TGTGCCACCTTAGAGACTACCATTTCCAAGTCCTACGAGCAGTACTTC
CATLETTISKSYEQYF
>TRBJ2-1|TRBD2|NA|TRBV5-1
TGCGCCAGCGGTGAGGGAGGGGCTCTAGACGGCAATGAGCAGTTCTTC
CASGEGGALDGNEQFF
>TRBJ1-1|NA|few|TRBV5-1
TGCGCCAGCAGCTCCGGGGAGTCTAACACTGAAGCTTTCTTT
CASSSGESNTEAFF
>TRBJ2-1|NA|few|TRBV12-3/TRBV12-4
TGTGCCAGCACCCGTAGTCCAGTCAATGAGCAGTTCTTC
CASTRSPVNEQFF
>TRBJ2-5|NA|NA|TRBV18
TGTGCCAGCTCACCATCGGACTTTGAGACCCAGTACTTC
CASSPSDFETQYF
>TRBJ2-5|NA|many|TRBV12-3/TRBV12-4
TGTGCCAGCAGTTTTAACTCGCACCGGGAGACCCAGTACTTC
CASSFNSHRETQYF
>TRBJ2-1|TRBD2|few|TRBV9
TGTGCCAGCAGCGTAGGAGCGGGGGGCCCGTCCGGGGAGCAGTTCTTC
CASSVGAGGPSGEQFF
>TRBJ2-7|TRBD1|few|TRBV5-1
TGCGCCAGCAGCCATGGGGACAGGGGGGACTACGAGCAGTACTTC
CASSHGDRGDYEQYF
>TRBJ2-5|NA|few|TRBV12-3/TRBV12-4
TGTGCCAGCAGTTCCAGAAGCCCCGAGACCCAGTACTTC
CASSSRSPETQYF
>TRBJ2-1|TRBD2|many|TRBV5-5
TGTGCCAGCAGCTTCACTAGCGGTTACAATGAGCAGTTCTTC
CASSFTSGYNEQFF
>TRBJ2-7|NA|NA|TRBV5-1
TGCGCCAGCAGTTTTACCCGGGGAGAGCAGTACTTC
CASSFTRGEQYF
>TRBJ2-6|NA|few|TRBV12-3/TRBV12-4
TGTGCCAGCAGGCGGACCCGGTTTGCGGGGGCCAACGTCCTGACTTTC
CASRRTRFAGANVLTF
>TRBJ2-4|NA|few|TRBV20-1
TGCAGTGCTAGAGGGGGGGTGGCCAAAAACATTCAGTACTTC
CSARGGVAKNIQYF
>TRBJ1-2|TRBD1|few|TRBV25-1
TGTGCCAGCAGCTCGAGGGAGGGACAGGGAAACCTCTATGGCTACACCTTC
CASSSREGQGNLYGYTF
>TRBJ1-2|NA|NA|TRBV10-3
TGTGCCATCAGTGGGACCCAGCGGAGTTATGGCTACACCTTC
CAISGTQRSYGYTF
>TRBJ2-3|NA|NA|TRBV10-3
TGTGCCATCAGAGCGGACTCAGGCACAGATACGCAGTATTTT
CAIRADSGTDTQYF
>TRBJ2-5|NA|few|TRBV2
TGTGCCAGCAGCGGAGGAATACAAGAGACCCAGTACTTC
CASSGGIQETQYF
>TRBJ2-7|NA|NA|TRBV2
TGTGCCGGTCCTTTAGGCAGAACTGGCGAGCAGTACTTC
CAGPLGRTGEQYF
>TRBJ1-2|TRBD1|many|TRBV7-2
TGTGCCAGCAGCTTTGGACAGGGCTATGGCTACACCTTC
CASSFGQGYGYTF
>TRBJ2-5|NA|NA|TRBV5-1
TGCGCCAGCAGGGGAATGTCAGGGGCCCAAGAGACCCAGTACTTC
CASRGMSGAQETQYF
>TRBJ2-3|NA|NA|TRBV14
TGTGCCAGCAGCCCCCACCGGACTAGGGGGGGGGCATTGAATACGCAGTATTTT
CASSPHRTRGGALNTQYF
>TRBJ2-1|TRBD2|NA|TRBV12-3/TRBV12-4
TGTGCCAGCAGTTTAGCTAGGGCTAGCGGGAGTCGGGTGTATGAGCAGTTCTTC
CASSLARASGSRVYEQFF
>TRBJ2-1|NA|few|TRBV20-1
TGCAGTGCTAGGGGTGGCCACGGTCAGTTCTTC
CSARGGHGQFF
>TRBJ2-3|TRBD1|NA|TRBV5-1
TGCGCCAGCAGCTTGAGCCAGGGGGCCACAGATACGCAGTATTTT
CASSLSQGATDTQYF
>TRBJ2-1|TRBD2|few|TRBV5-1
TGCGCCAGCAGCCAAGACCCCGGGGGGTTCCCCATCAATGAGCAGTTCTTC
CASSQDPGGFPINEQFF
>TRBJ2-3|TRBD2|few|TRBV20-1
TGCAGTGCAACGGATATGGGCGGGAGGCGTGATACGCAGTATTTT
CSATDMGGRRDTQYF
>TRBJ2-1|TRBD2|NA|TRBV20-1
TGCAGTGCTAGAGAGAGTAGCGGGTACAATGAGCAGTTCTTC
CSARESSGYNEQFF
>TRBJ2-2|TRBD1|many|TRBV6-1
TGTGCCAGCAGGGGAGGACAGGGGTCGTACAACACCGGGGAGCTGTTTTTT
CASRGGQGSYNTGELFF
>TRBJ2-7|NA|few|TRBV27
TGTGCCAGCAGTTTCGGGCGATGGGGCGAGCAGTACTTC
CASSFGRWGEQYF
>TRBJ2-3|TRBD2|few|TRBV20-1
TGCAGTGCTAGCGGTACTAGCGGGGGGACCACAGATACGCAGTATTTT
CSASGTSGGTTDTQYF
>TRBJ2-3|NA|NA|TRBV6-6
TGTGCCAGCAGAGGTTCGAACACAGATACGCAGTATTTT
CASRGSNTDTQYF
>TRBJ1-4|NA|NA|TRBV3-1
TGTGCCAGCAGCCATTCGATTGAAAAACTGTTTTTT
CASSHSIEKLFF
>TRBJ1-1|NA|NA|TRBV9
TGTGCCAGCAGCGGGGCGACAAAGGTGAACACTGAAGCTTTCTTT
CASSGATKVNTEAFF
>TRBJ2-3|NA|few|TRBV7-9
TGTGCCAGCAGCTTGTCTAGCTACGCCTGGGATACGCAGTATTTT
CASSLSSYAWDTQYF
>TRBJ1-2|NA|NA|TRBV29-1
TGCAGCGTATCAGACTATGGCTACACCTTC
CSVSDYGYTF